This TCR beta chain was sequenced in a study of regulatory dendritic cells for organ transplantation. For the study at large: Dendritic cell cultures received LPS on day 6.

The CDR3 consists of 15 residues. Germline V gene data show CDR1 as SNHLY and CDR2 as FYNNEI. V was pared by 6 bases and J by 5 bases, with 10 bases of the junction left unmatched. TCRdb keeps only in-frame clones here, not all; method: immunoSEQ multiplex PCR. The sample carries roughly 13,000 clones, about 90% recorded once. Sorted T cells were CFSE-labeled and cultured 5 days with allogeneic regulatory or mature dendritic cells at 1:10. FACS sorted CD4+ or CD8+ T cells into CD45RA+ naive and CD45RO+ memory. Whole-study findings and limits: Memory CD8+ T cells were the most oligoclonal; naive cells were highly diverse. Memory CD8+ clonal expansion seemed more limited with regulatory than mature dendritic cells.

Of note for this clone: The antigen is undetermined.

The chain recombines TRBV2 with TRBJ1-1, with 9 bases lining up with TRBD1. The receptor was derived from a human donor in good health. Sequences were obtained from naive CD8+ T cells from blood cultured with regulatory dendritic cells. The subset is: CD45RA+ naive T cells. The CDR3 region is CASRYMTGGRTEAFF. The CDR3 bases are TGTGCCAGCAGATATATGACAGGGGGTCGGACTGAAGCTTTCTTT.